Listed below are T cell receptor beta chains from one sample, sequenced in a study of blood T cells in healthy people across ages. TCRdb reprocessed the 5' RACE reads via MiXCR and lists one record per CDR3 protein. This sample carries about 600,000 distinct CDR3 sequences, 40% to 55% of them seen once, and the ten largest clones take about 22%. Sample: blood. The receptors come from a man older than 75 in good health. Each CDR3 is given with its conserved first and last residue. D genes are given only for firm matches. Rows may omit the clone size; those that give it use once, few, many or a size class.

V	size	D	J	length	CDR3	DNA
TRBV20-1	-	-	TRBJ1-5	15	CSARQQGSLYQPQHF	TGCAGTGCTAGACAACAGGGAAGTTTGTATCAGCCCCAGCATTTT
TRBV7-2	-	-	TRBJ2-7	12	CASSHRETEQYF	TGTGCCAGCAGCCATCGGGAAACCGAGCAGTACTTC
TRBV20-1	-	-	TRBJ2-5	11	CSAFRGETQYF	TGCAGTGCTTTTAGGGGAGAGACCCAGTACTTC
TRBV6-5	many	-	TRBJ2-5	14	CASSRLTARETQYF	TGTGCCAGCAGCCGCCTTACGGCTCGGGAGACCCAGTACTTC
TRBV9	many	-	TRBJ1-2	12	CASSVGDYGYTF	TGTGCCAGCAGCGTAGGGGACTATGGCTACACCTTC
TRBV25-1	few	-	TRBJ2-7	16	CASSESHAASRYEQYF	TGTGCCAGCAGTGAATCGCATGCTGCAAGTCGGTACGAGCAGTACTTC
TRBV11-2	-	TRBD2	TRBJ2-3	15	CASSITSGGANTQYF	TGTGCCAGCAGCATAACTAGCGGGGGGGCCAATACGCAGTATTTT
TRBV20-1	-	-	TRBJ2-1	13	CSAPKGGRNEQFF	TGCAGTGCCCCGAAGGGGGGGCGAAATGAGCAGTTCTTC
TRBV12-3/TRBV12-4	-	-	TRBJ1-5	15	CASSRQAGDGQPQHF	TGTGCCAGCAGCAGACAGGCGGGCGACGGTCAGCCCCAGCATTTT
TRBV7-2	-	-	TRBJ2-3	12	CASRSSTDTQYF	TGTGCCAGCAGGAGTAGCACAGATACGCAGTATTTT
TRBV6-1	many	-	TRBJ2-6	18	CASSDRDTAKSGANVLTF	TGTGCCAGCAGTGACCGGGACACCGCAAAATCTGGGGCCAACGTCCTGACTTTC
TRBV29-1	-	-	TRBJ2-1	13	CSGDISSYKEQFF	TGCAGCGGGGACATTAGCTCCTACAAGGAGCAGTTCTTC
TRBV20-1	-	TRBD1	TRBJ1-2	13	CSARWDRRNGYTF	TGCAGTGCTAGATGGGACAGACGGAATGGCTACACCTTC
TRBV7-2	-	-	TRBJ1-2	14	CASSLDGFNYGYTF	TGTGCCAGCAGCTTAGATGGCTTTAACTATGGCTACACCTTC
TRBV20-1	-	TRBD2	TRBJ2-3	16	CSARDTGGSSTDTQYF	TGCAGTGCTAGAGATACGGGGGGTTCCAGCACAGATACGCAGTATTTT
TRBV12-3/TRBV12-4	-	TRBD1	TRBJ1-3	14	CASTPTGAGNTIYF	TGTGCCAGCACCCCGACAGGGGCTGGAAACACCATATATTTT
TRBV29-1	few	-	TRBJ1-4	15	CSVEGRGTTNEKLFF	TGCAGCGTTGAAGGCCGTGGCACAACTAATGAAAAACTGTTTTTT
TRBV29-1	-	TRBD1	TRBJ1-1	13	CSATGQTDTEAFF	TGCAGCGCCACGGGACAGACGGACACTGAAGCTTTCTTT
TRBV9	few	-	TRBJ1-1	14	CASSAVTRNTEAFF	TGTGCCAGCAGCGCGGTGACAAGGAACACTGAAGCTTTCTTT
TRBV7-2	-	-	TRBJ2-5	15	CATTSGGGVWETQYF	TGTGCCACCACGTCTGGGGGCGGGGTTTGGGAGACCCAGTACTTC
TRBV29-1	few	-	TRBJ2-1	10	CSAGANEQFF	TGCAGCGCGGGGGCCAATGAGCAGTTCTTC
TRBV3-1	-	TRBD2	TRBJ2-1	16	CASSQLELAGRDEQFF	TGTGCCAGCAGCCAACTGGAACTAGCGGGGAGGGATGAGCAGTTCTTC